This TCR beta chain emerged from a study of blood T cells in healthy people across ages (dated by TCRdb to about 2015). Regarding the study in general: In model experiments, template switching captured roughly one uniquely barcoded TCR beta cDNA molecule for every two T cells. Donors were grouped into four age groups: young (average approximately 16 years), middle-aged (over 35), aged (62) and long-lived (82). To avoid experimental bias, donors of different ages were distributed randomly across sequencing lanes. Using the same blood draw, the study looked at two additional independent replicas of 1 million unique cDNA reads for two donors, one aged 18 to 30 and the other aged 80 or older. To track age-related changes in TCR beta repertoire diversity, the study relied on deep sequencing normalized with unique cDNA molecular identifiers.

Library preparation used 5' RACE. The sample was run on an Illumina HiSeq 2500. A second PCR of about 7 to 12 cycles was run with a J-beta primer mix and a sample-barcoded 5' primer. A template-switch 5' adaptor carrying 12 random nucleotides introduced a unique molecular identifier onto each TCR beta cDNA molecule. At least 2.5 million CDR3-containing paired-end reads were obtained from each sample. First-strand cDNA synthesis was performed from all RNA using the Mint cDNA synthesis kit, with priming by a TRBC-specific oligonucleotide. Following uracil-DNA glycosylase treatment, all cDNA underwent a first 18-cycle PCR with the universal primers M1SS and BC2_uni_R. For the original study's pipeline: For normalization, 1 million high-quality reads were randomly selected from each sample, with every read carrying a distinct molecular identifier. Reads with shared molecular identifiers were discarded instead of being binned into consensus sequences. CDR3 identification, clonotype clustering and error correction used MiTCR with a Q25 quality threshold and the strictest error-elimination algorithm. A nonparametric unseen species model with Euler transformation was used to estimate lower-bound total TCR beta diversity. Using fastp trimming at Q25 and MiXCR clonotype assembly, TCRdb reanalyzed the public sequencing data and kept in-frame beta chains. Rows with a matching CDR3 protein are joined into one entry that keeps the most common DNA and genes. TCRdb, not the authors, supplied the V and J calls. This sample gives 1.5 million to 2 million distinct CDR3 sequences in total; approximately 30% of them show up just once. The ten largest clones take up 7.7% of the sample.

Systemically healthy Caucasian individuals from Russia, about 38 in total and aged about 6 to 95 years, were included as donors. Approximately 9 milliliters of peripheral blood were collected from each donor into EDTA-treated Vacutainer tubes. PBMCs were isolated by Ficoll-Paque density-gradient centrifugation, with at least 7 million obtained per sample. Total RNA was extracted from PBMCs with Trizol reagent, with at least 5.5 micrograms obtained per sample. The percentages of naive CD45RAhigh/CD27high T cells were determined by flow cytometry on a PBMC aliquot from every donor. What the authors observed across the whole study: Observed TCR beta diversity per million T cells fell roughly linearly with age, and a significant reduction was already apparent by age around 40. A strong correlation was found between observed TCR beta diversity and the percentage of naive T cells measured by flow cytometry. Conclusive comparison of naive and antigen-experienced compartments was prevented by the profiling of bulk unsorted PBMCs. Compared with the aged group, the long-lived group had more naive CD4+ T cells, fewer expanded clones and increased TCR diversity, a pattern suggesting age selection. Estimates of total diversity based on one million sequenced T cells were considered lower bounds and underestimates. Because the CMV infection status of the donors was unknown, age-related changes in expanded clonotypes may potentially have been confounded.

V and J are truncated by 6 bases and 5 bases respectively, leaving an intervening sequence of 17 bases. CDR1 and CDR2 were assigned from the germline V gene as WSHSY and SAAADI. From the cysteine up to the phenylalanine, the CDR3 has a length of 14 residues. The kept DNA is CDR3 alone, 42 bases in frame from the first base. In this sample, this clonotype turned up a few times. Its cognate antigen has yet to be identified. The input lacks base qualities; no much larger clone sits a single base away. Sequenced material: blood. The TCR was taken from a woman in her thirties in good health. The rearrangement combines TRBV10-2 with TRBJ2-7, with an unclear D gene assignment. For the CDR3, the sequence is CASRTGPMKDEQYF. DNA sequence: TGCGCCAGCAGGACCGGGCCCATGAAGGACGAGCAGTACTTC.